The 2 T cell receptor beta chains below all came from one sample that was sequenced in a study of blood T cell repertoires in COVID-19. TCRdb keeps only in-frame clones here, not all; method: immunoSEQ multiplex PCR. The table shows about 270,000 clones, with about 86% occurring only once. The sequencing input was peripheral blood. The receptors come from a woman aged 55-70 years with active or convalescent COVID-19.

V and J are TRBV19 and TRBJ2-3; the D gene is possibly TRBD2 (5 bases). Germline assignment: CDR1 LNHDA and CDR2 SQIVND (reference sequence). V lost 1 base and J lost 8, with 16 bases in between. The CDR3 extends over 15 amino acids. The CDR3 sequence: CASSIGEQIRGTQYF. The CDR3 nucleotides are TGTGCCAGTAGTATAGGAGAGCAAATCCGGGGTACGCAGTATTTT.

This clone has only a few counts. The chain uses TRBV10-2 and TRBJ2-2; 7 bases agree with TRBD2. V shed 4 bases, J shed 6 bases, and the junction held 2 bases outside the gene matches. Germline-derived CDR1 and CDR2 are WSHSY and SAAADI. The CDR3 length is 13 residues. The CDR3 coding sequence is TGCGCCAGCAGTGTTCGGGGGGCCGGGGAGCTGTTTTTT. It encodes CASSVRGAGELFF.